This entry is about one T cell receptor (beta chain). Its cognate antigen has yet to be identified. Base qualities are not at hand, and no much larger clone is one base apart. Libraries were made using RACE. The listed sequencing device is NextSeq 500. Library preparation attached unique molecular identifiers to individual cDNA molecules for quantitative, reproducible TCR counting. For every blood RNA sample, sequencing covered both the TCR alpha and TCR beta chains. The original methods were these. The median number of TCRs per sample was some 100,000, ranging from roughly 23,224 to 700,000. The Decombinator software suite was used to annotate the V, J and CDR3 of the TCR reads. For PS versus PT1 abundance plots, all samples were subsampled to the same number of TCRs (28,000). Expanded TCRs were defined as absent before sensitization and observed at least eight times at the 2-week time point. The public reads were reanalyzed by TCRdb: fastp trimming at Q25, MiXCR alignment, in-frame beta chains only. Rows with a matching CDR3 protein are joined into one entry that keeps the most common DNA and genes. TCRdb, not the original authors, processed these V and J calls. This sample lists some 96,000 distinct CDR3 sequences; 7% to 10% were detected once. In total, the top ten clones hold approximately 2% of the sample.

The record originates from a study of human T cells and chemical hapten exposure (dated by TCRdb to about 2021). For the study in its entirety: For sensitization, 2% DPC in acetone was applied to a roughly 2 cm by roughly 2 cm area of upper inner arm skin. Weekly therapeutic DPC doses were additionally applied to the scalp of patients throughout the approximately 23-week study period. Patch testing was done on the upper back using Finn chambers containing 0.01% DPC, and results were scored after 6 days according to International Contact Dermatitis Research Group standards. The patient cohort, mostly female, included alopecia areata with under or over 50% scalp involvement, alopecia totalis and alopecia universalis. The libraries were sequenced as a pool, and the TCR yield per sample differed mostly because of small variations in library volumes within the pool. The study tracked peripheral blood TCR repertoire changes in vivo during primary and secondary sensitization to the hapten diphenylcyclopropenone (DPC) in alopecia patients. Blood samples were taken from patients before sensitization (week 0) and then at 2, 6 and about 24 weeks after DPC sensitization. Blood for TCR sequencing was provided by twenty-nine alopecia patients at one to four time points (pre-sensitization, 2, 6 and 24 weeks).

What the research found in general, with its limitations: Because every patient had alopecia, a presumed autoimmune disease, the patients' immune response might differ from that of healthy individuals. No change with DPC sensitization was found in the number of TCRs above 1 in 1000 frequency, and no evidence of global repertoire structure alterations was found. Expanded TCRs formed significantly more large CDR3 similarity clusters than pre-sensitization or healthy control sets, consistent with antigen-driven responses. Patch test score correlated positively with the number of PT1 expanded TCRs, reaching significance at thresholds 8, 16 and 32 but not at 4. Repeated subsampling changed both the strength of the expansion versus patch-test correlation and the threshold at which the correlation became significant.

CDR1 and CDR2 are drawn from the germline V gene: SGHTA, FQGNSA. The CDR3, from cysteine to phenylalanine, totals 17 residues. Only the CDR3 part of the read is kept: 51 bases, read in frame from the first base. Taken with the paper, the label for time point translates to: patch test 2, 6 weeks after DPC sensitization. The sample's treatment or condition label, decoded: therapeutic diphenylcyclopropenone sensitization with weekly scalp DPC. At every patch-test visit, the blood draw took place before the patch test was put on. Eligible patients were aged 18 to 70, diagnosed with alopecia, deemed suitable for DPC therapy, and excluded if pregnant. Unfractionated whole blood was collected in Tempus Blood RNA tubes, and total RNA was extracted from that blood.

The TCR was taken from a middle-aged woman with alopecia areata. Some clones in this sample may be carry-over from other donors' samples. Recombination connected TRBV7-2 to TRBJ2-3; 7 bases in between match TRBD1. Matching the DNA end better, TRBJ1-5 makes the J call doubtful. Sequences were derived from whole blood, sampled in connection with sensitization to the hapten diphenylcyclopropenone (DPC). This receptor carries the CDR3 CASSLEGGRSRTDTQHF. The DNA reads TGTGCCAGCAGCTTAGAAGGGGGCCGCTCACGCACAGATACGCAGCATTTT.